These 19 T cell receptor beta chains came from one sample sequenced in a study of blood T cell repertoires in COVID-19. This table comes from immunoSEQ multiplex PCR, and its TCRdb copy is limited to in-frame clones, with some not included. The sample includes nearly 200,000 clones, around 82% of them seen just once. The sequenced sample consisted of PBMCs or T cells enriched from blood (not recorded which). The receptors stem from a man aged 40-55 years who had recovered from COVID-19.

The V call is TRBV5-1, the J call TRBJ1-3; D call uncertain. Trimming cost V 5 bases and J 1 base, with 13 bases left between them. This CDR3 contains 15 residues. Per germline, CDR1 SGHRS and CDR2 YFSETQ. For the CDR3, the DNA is TGCGCCAGCAGTCATGGCGGTAGATCTGGAAACACCATATATTTT. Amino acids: CASSHGGRSGNTIYF. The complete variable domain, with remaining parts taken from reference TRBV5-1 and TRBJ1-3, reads KAGVTQTPRYLIKTRGQQVTLSCSPISGHRSVSWYQQTPGQGLQFLFEYFSETQRNKGNFPGRFSGRQFSNSRSEMNVSTLELGDSALYLCASSHGGRSGNTIYFGEGSWLTVV.

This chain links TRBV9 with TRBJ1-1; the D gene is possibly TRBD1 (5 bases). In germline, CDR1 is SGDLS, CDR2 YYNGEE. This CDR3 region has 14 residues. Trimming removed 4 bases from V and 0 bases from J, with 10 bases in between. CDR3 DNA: TGTGCCAGCAGCCCCGGGGGGATGAACACTGAAGCTTTCTTT. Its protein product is CASSPGGMNTEAFF.

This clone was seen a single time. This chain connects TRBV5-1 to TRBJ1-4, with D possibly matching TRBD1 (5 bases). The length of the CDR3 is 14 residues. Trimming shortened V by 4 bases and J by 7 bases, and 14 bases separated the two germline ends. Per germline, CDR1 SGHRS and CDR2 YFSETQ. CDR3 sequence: CASSTGRTIEKLFF. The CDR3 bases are TGCGCCAGCAGCACCGGCAGGACAATTGAAAAACTGTTTTTT.

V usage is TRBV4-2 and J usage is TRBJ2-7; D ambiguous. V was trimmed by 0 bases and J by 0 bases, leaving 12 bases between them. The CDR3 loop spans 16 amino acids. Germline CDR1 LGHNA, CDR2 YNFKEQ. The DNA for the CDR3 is TGTGCCAGCAGCCAAGACCGAACAGCCGTCTCCTACGAGCAGTACTTC. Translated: CASSQDRTAVSYEQYF.

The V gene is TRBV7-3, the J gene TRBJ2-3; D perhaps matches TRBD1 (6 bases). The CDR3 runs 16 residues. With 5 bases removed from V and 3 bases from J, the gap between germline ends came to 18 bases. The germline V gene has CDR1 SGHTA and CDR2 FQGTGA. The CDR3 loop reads CASSPVLGAVTDTQYF. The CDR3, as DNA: TGTGCCAGCAGCCCCGTTTTGGGGGCCGTGACAGATACGCAGTATTTT.

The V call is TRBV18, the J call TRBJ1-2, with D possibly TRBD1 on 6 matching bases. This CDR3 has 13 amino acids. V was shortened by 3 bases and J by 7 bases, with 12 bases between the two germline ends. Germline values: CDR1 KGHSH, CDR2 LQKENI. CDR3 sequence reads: CASSPGGVGGYTF. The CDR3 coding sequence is TGTGCCAGCTCACCTGGGGGCGTGGGTGGCTACACCTTC.

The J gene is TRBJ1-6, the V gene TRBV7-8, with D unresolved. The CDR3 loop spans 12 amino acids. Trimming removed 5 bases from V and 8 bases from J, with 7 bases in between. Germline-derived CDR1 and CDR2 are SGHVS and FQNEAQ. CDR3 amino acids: CASSGAYSPLHF. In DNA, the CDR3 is TGTGCCAGCAGCGGAGCCTATTCACCCCTCCACTTT.

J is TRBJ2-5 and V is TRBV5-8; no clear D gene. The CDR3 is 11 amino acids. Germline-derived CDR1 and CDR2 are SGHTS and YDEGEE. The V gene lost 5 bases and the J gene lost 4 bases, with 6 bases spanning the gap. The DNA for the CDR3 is TGTGCCAGCAGGTCGGGAGAGACCCAGTACTTC. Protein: CASRSGETQYF.

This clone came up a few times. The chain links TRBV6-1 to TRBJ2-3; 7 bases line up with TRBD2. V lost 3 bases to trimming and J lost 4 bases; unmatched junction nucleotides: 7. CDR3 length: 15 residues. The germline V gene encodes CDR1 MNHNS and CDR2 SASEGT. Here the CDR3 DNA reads TGTGCCAGCAGTGATGTGGGGGGGAATTCAGATACGCAGTATTTT. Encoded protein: CASSDVGGNSDTQYF.

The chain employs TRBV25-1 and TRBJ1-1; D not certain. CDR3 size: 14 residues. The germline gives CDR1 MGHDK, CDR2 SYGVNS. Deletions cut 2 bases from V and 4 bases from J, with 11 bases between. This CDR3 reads CASSEPGIRTEAFF. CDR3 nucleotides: TGTGCCAGCAGTGAACCCGGTATACGCACTGAAGCTTTCTTT.

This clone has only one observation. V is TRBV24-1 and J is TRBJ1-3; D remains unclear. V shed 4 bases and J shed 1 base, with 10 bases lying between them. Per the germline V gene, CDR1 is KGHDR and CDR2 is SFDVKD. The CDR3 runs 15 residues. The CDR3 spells CATSDSRGSGNTIYF. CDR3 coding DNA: TGTGCCACCAGTGACTCTCGGGGTTCTGGAAACACCATATATTTT.

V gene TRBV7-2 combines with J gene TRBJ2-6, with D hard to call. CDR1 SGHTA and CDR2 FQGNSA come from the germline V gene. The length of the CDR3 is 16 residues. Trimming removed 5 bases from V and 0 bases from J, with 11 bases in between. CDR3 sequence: CASSPRPGSGANVLTF. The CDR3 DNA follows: TGTGCCAGCAGCCCGCGGCCGGGCTCTGGGGCCAACGTCCTGACTTTC.

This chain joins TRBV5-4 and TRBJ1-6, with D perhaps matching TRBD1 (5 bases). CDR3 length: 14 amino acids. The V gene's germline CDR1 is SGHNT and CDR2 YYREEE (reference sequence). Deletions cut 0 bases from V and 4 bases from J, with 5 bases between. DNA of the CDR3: TGTGCCAGCAGCTTGGGACAGTATAATTCACCCCTCCACTTT. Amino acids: CASSLGQYNSPLHF.

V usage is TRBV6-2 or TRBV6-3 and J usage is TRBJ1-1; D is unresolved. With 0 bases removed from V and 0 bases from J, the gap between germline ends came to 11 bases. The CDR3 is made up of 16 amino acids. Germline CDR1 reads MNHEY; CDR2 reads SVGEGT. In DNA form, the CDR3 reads TGTGCCAGCAGTTACTCTCTGGAGGACGTGAACACTGAAGCTTTCTTT. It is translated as CASSYSLEDVNTEAFF.

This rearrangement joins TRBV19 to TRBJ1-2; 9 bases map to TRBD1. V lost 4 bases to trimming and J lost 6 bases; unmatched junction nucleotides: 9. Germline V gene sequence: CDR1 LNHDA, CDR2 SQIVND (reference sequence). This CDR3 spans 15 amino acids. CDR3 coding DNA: TGTGCCAGTAGTACCCGAGAGGGACAGGGAAATGGCTACACCTTC. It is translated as CASSTREGQGNGYTF. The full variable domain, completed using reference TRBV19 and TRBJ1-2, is DGGITQSPKYLFRKEGQNVTLSCEQNLNHDAMYWYRQDPGQGLRLIYYSQIVNDFQKGDIAEGYSVSREKKESFPLTVTSAQKNPTAFYLCASSTREGQGNGYTFGSGTRLTVV.

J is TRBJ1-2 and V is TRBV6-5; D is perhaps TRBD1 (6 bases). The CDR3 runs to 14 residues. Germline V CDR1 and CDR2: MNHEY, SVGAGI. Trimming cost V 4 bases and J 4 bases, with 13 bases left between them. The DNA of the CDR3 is TGTGCCAGCAGTTTGGACAGTCGACGCTATGGCTACACCTTC. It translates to CASSLDSRRYGYTF.

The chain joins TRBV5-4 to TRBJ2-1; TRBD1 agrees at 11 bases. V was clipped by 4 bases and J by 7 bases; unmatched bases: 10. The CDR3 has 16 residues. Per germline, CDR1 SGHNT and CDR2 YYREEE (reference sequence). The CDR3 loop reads CASSPAGQGARNEQFF. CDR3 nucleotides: TGTGCCAGCAGCCCGGCCGGACAGGGGGCGAGAAATGAGCAGTTCTTC.

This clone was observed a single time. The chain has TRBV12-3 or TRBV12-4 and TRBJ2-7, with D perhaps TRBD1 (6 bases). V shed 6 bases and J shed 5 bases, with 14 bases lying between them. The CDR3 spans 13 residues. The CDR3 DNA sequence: TGTGCCAGCAGCACTACAGGGCCCCACGAGCAGTACTTC. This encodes CASSTTGPHEQYF.

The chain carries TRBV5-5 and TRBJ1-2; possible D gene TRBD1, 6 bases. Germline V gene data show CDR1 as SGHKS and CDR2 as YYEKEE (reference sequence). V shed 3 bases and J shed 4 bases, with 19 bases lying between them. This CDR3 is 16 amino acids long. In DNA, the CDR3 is TGTGCCAGCAGCTCTGGACAGACTTACAGTGGCTATGGCTACACCTTC. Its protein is CASSSGQTYSGYGYTF.